This T cell receptor (beta chain) was sequenced in a study of cytomegalovirus exposure and HLA in healthy donors. Study context: A previous analysis identified 95 million to 120 million unique TCR beta sequences derived from roughly 180 million T cells. Whole-study findings and limits: In vitro testing confirmed a few CMV-associated chains as specific for CMV antigens. No immune exposure information besides CMV serostatus was available.

Concerning this clone itself: Its antigen is not known.

The PCR used 60 Vbeta and 13 Jbeta primers. Assay: immunoSEQ multiplex PCR; the TCRdb copy retains only in-frame clones and omits some. This sample yields about 140,000 clones, of which 65% to 85% are seen a single time; about 2.3% belongs to the top ten. CDR1 is SEHNR, CDR2 FQNEAQ, per germline (reference sequence). The CDR3 sequence is 16 residues long. V lost 5 bases, J lost 3 bases, and 11 bases stayed unmatched. The sequencing sample was made of PBMCs. The chain carries TRBV7-9 and TRBJ2-3, with TRBD1 identical over 7 bases. The receptor was derived from a male donor in good health and CMV-seronegative. The CDR3 spells CASSSRQGPGTDTQYF. The CDR3 DNA follows: TGTGCCAGCAGCAGCCGACAGGGACCGGGGACAGATACGCAGTATTTT. Using reference TRBV7-9 and TRBJ2-3 for the parts outside the CDR3, the full variable domain is DTGVSQNPRHKITKRGQNVTFRCDPISEHNRLYWYRQTLGQGPEFLTYFQNEAQLEKSRLLSDRFSAERPKGSFSTLEIQRTEQGDSAMYLCASSSRQGPGTDTQYFGPGTRLTVL.